The rows below give T cell receptor beta chains drawn from one sample of a study of cytomegalovirus exposure and HLA in healthy donors. Method: immunoSEQ multiplex PCR; TCRdb's copy keeps in-frame clones and lacks some. Counted here are roughly 180,000 clones, 70% to 75% occurring once; the ten biggest clones make up roughly 2.8%. The specimen sequenced was PBMCs. Every receptor here comes from a male donor in good health and CMV-seronegative. The CDR3 runs from the conserved cysteine through the conserved F or W. Expanded clones are given a class, and other clones once, few, many or no size at all.

len	v_gene	abundance	j_gene	CDR3aa
14	TRBV6-5	.	TRBJ2-7	CASSSPGQSYEQYF
15	TRBV2	.	TRBJ1-1	CASSETGTGGTEAFF
19	TRBV10-2	.	TRBJ2-1	CASSDSGTSGGGPYNEQFF
15	TRBV30	.	TRBJ1-6	CAWSPSLTGLSPLHF
14	TRBV25-1	.	TRBJ1-1	CASSEQRGTHEAFF
15	TRBV7-3	.	TRBJ2-7	CASSLKAGSAYEQYF
15	TRBV7-8	.	TRBJ2-3	CASGRRGNTADTQYF
15	TRBV5-4	.	TRBJ1-2	CASSRGKVSNYGYTF
13	TRBV30	.	TRBJ1-2	CASFRPGSRGYTF
13	TRBV30	.	TRBJ2-1	CAWGQGYYNEQFF
17	TRBV28	.	TRBJ1-4	CASSFNRQGAFGEKLFF
16	TRBV11-3	.	TRBJ2-7	CASSLSSGGGYYEQYF
15	TRBV15	.	TRBJ1-5	CATSSVAGGGQPQHF
15	TRBV5-1	.	TRBJ2-1	CASSLDVSSYNEQFF
13	TRBV6-5	.	TRBJ1-5	CASSLGRNQPQHF
13	TRBV6-5	once	TRBJ2-3	CASSGDYIDTQYF
14	TRBV6-5	.	TRBJ2-4	CASNEGRGKNIQYF
12	TRBV25-1	few	TRBJ1-5	CASSEGERPQHF
14	TRBV18	.	TRBJ2-3	CASSPRPGQDTQYF
16	TRBV28	.	TRBJ1-5	CASSSPRTGNNQPQHF
16	TRBV28	.	TRBJ2-5	CASSLWASGAQETQYF
15	TRBV6-5	.	TRBJ1-1	CASSSQALLNTEAFF
18	TRBV4-2	.	TRBJ2-1	CASSHPGVASGRTDEQFF
13	TRBV7-3	.	TRBJ2-2	CASSFGDTGELFF
17	TRBV4-1	few	TRBJ2-6	CASSPGQGPSGANVLTF
17	TRBV18	.	TRBJ2-1	CASSALGGRSSYNEQFF
15	TRBV27	few	TRBJ1-6	CASSSADRVWGPLHF
14	TRBV12-5	.	TRBJ2-7	CASGLDGTGGEQYF